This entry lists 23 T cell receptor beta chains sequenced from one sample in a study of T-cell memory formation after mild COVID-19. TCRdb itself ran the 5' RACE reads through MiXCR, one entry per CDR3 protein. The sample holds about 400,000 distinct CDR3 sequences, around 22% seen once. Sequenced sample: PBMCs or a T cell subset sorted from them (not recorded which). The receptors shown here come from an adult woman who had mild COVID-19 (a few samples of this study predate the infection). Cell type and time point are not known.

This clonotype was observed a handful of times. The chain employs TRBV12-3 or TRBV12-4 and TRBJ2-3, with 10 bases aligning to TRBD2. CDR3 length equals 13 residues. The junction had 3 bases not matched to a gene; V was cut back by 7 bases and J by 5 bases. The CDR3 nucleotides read TGTGCCAGCAAAAGGACTAGCGGAGATACGCAGTATTTT. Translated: CASKRTSGDTQYF.

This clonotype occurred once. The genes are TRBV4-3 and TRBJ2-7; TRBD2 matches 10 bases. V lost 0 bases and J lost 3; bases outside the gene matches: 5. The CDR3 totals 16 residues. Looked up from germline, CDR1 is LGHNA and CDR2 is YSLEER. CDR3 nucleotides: TGCGCCAGCAGCCAAGACGGGCTAGCGGGAGTCTACGAGCAGTACTTC. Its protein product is CASSQDGLAGVYEQYF.

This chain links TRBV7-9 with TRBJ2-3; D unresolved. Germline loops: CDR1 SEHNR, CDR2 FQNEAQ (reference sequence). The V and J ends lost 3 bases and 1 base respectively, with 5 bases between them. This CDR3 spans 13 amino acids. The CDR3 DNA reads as TGTGCCAGCAGCTTTTACGGCACAGATACGCAGTATTTT. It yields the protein CASSFYGTDTQYF.

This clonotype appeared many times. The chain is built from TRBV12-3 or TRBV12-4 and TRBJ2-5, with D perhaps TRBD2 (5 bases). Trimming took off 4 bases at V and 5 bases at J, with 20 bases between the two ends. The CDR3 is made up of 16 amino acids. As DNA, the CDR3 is TGTGCCAGCAGTTCCCCAGCAGCTCCTAGAGGGGAGACCCAGTACTTC. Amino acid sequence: CASSSPAAPRGETQYF.

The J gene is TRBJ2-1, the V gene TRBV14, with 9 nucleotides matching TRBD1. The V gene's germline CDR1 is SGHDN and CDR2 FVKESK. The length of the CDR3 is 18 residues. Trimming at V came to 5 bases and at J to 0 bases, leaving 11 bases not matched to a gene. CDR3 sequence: CASSYRDRVRGSYNEQFF. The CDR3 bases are TGTGCCAGCAGCTACCGGGACAGGGTACGAGGCTCCTACAATGAGCAGTTCTTC. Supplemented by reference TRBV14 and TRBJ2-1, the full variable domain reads EAGVTQFPSHSVIEKGQTVTLRCDPISGHDNLYWYRRVMGKEIKFLLHFVKESKQDESGMPNNRFLAERTGGTYSTLKVQPAELEDSGVYFCASSYRDRVRGSYNEQFFGPGTRLTVL.

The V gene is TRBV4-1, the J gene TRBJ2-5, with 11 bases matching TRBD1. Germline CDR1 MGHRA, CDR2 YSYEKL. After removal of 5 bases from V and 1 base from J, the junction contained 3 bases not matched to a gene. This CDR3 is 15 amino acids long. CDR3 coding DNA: TGCGCCAGCAGCAAGGGACAGGGGGGCCAAGAGACCCAGTACTTC. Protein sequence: CASSKGQGGQETQYF.

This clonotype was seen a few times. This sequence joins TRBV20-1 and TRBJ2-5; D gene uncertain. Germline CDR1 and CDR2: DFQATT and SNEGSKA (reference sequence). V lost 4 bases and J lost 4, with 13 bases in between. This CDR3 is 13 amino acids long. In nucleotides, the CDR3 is TGCAGTGCTACCAGGTTAAGAGGAGAGACCCAGTACTTC. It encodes CSATRLRGETQYF.

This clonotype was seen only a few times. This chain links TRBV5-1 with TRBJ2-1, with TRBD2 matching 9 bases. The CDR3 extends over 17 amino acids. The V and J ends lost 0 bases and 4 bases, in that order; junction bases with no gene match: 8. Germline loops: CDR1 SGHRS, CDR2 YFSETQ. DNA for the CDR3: TGCGCCAGCAGCTTGGGCGCTAGCGGGATCTCTTACAATGAGCAGTTCTTC. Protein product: CASSLGASGISYNEQFF.

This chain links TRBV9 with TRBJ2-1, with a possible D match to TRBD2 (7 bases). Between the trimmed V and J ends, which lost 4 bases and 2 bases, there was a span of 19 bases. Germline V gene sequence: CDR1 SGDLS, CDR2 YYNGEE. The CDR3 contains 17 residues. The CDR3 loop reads CASSPRGEGVTYNEQFF. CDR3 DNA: TGTGCCAGCAGCCCGAGAGGGGAGGGGGTTACCTACAATGAGCAGTTCTTC.

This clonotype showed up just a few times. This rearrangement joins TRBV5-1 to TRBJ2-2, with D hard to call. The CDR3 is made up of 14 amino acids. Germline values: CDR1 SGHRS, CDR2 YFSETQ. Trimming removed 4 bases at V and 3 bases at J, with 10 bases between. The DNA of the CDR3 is TGCGCCAGCAGCGCCGACTTTCACACCGGGGAGCTGTTTTTT. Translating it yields CASSADFHTGELFF.

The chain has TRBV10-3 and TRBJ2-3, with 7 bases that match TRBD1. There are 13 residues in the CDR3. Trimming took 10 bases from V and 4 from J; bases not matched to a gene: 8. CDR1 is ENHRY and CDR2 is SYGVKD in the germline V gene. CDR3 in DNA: TGTGCCACCGGAACAGGGGAAGCAGATACGCAGTATTTT. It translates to CATGTGEADTQYF.

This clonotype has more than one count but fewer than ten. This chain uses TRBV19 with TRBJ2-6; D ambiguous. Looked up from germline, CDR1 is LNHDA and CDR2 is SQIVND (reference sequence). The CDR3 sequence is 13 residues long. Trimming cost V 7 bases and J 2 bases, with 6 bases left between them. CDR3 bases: TGTGCCAGTACACCCGCTGGGGCCAACGTCCTGACTTTC. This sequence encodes CASTPAGANVLTF.

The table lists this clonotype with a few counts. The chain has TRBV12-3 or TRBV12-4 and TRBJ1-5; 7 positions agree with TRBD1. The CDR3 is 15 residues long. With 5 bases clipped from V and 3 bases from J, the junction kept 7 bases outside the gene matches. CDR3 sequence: CASSPRTGLNQPQHF. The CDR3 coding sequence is TGTGCCAGCAGTCCGAGGACAGGCCTCAATCAGCCCCAGCATTTT.

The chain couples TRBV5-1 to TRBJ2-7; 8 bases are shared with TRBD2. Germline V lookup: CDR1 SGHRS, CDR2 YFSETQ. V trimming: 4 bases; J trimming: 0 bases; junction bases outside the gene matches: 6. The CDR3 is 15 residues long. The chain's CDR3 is CASSRAGGASYEQYF. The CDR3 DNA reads TGCGCCAGCAGCCGCGCGGGGGGCGCCTCCTACGAGCAGTACTTC.

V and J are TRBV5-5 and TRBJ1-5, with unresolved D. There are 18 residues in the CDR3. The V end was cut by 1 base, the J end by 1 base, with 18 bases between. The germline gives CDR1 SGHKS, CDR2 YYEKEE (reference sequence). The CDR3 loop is CASSLFGLGGGSNQPQHF. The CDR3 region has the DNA TGTGCCAGCAGCTTGTTTGGGTTGGGAGGAGGGAGCAATCAGCCCCAGCATTTT.

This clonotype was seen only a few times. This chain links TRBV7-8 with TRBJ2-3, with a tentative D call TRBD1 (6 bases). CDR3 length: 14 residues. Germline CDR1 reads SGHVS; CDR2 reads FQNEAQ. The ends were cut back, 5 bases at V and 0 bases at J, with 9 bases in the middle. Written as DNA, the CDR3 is TGTGCCAGCAGCCAAGGACAGAGCACAGATACGCAGTATTTT. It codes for CASSQGQSTDTQYF.

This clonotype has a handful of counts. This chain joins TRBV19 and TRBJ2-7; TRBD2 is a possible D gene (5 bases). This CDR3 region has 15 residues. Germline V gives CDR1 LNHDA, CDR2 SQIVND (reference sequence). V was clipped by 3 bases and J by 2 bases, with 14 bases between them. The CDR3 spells CASSITAVKTYEQYF. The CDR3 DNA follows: TGTGCCAGTAGTATCACAGCGGTGAAGACCTACGAGCAGTACTTC.

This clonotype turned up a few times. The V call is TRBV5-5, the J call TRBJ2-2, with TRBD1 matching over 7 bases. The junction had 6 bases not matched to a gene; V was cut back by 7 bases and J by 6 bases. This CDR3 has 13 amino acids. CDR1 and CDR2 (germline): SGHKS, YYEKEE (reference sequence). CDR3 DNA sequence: TGTGCCAGCTCCGGTAGGGGGCCCGGGGAGCTGTTTTTT. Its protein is CASSGRGPGELFF.

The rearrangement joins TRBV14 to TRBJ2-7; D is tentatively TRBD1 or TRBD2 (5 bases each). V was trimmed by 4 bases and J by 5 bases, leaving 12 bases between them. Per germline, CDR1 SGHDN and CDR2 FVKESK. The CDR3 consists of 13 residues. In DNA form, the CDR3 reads TGTGCCAGCAGCCCTATTAGGGACCACGAGCAGTACTTC. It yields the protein CASSPIRDHEQYF.

The CDR3 DNA follows: TGCGCCAGCAGCTTGGAATTTAACTATGGCTACACCTTC. It codes for CASSLEFNYGYTF. The chain links TRBV5-1 to TRBJ1-2; D remains unclear. CDR3 size: 13 residues. V lost 0 bases and J lost 1, with 4 bases in between. Germline CDR1 is SGHRS and CDR2 is YFSETQ.

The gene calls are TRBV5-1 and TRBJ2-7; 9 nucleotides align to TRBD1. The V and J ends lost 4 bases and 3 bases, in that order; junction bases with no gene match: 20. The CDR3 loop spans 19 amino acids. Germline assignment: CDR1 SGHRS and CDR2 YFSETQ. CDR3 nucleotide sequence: TGCGCCAGCAGCCTGAATCCCGGGACAGGGTTGGGATCCTTCTACGAGCAGTACTTC. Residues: CASSLNPGTGLGSFYEQYF.

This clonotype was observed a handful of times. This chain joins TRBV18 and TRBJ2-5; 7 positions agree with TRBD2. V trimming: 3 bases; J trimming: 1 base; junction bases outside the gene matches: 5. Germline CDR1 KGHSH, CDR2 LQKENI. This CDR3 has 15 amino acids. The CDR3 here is CASSPTRGGQETQYF. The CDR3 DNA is TGTGCCAGCTCACCTACCCGCGGGGGCCAAGAGACCCAGTACTTC. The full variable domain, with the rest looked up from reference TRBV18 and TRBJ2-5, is NAGVMQNPRHLVRRRGQEARLRCSPMKGHSHVYWYRQLPEEGLKFMVYLQKENIIDESGMPKERFSAEFPKEGPSILRIQQVVRGDSAAYFCASSPTRGGQETQYFGPGTRLLVL.

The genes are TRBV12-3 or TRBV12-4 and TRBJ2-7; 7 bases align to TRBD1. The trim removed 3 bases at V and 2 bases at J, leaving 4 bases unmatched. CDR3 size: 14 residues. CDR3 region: CASSFPGQTYEQYF. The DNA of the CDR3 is TGTGCCAGCAGTTTCCCGGGACAGACCTACGAGCAGTACTTC.